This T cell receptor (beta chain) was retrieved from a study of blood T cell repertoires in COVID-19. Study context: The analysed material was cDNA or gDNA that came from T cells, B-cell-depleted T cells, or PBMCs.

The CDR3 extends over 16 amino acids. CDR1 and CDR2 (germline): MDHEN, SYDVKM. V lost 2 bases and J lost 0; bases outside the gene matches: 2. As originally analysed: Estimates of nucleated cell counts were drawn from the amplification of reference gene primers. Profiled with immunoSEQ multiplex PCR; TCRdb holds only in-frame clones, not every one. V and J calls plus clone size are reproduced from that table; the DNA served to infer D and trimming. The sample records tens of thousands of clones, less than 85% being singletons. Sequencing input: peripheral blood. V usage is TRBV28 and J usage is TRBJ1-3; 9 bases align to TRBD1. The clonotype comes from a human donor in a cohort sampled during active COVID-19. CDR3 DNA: TGTGCCAGCAGTTTAGGACAGGGGAACTCTGGAAACACCATATATTTT. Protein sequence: CASSLGQGNSGNTIYF.